The 27 T cell receptor beta chains in this list originate from one sample, sequenced in a study of control samples from healthy donors and cancer patients. Sequencing used immunoSEQ multiplex PCR; TCRdb keeps in-frame clones, though not all of them. The sample has 100,000 to 150,000 clones; 75% to 95% are singletons. Sample: blood. The receptors stem from a man aged 18 to 30 in good health.

The rearrangement joins TRBV7-2 to TRBJ2-1; the D is unclear. Germline assignment: CDR1 SGHTA and CDR2 FQGNSA. The CDR3 runs 15 residues. Trimming cost V 0 bases and J 3 bases, with 9 bases left between them. The CDR3 nucleotides are TGTGCCAGCAGCTTAGCTCGGCGGAACTACAATGAGCAGTTCTTC. The encoded protein is CASSLARRNYNEQFF.

The rearrangement uses TRBV24-1 and TRBJ2-5, with TRBD1 matching 11 bases. The CDR3 loop spans 15 amino acids. Germline V gene lookup returns CDR1 KGHDR and CDR2 SFDVKD. V lost 5 bases and J lost 1; bases outside the gene matches: 2. In DNA form, the CDR3 reads TGTGCCACCAGTGGGGGACAGGGGGTCCAAGAGACCCAGTACTTC. Its protein is CATSGGQGVQETQYF.

The CDR3 loop is CASSLGTGTRENEQFF. The CDR3 DNA reads TGTGCCAGCAGTTTAGGGACCGGGACTAGAGAGAATGAGCAGTTCTTC. V is TRBV27 and J is TRBJ2-1, with 8 bases aligning to TRBD2. Germline trimming cut 2 bases from V and 7 bases from J; bases unmatched to any gene: 10. From germline, CDR1 is MNHEY and CDR2 SMNVEV (reference sequence). This CDR3 comprises 16 residues.

The rearrangement links TRBV4-3 to TRBJ1-1, with D possibly TRBD1 on 6 matching bases. There are 14 residues in the CDR3. Germline V gene lookup returns CDR1 LGHNA and CDR2 YSLEER. V was clipped by 5 bases and J by 5 bases, with 15 bases between them. The CDR3 bases are TGCGCCAGCAGCGCACAGGGTGGGAGTACTGAAGCTTTCTTT. Translated, it gives CASSAQGGSTEAFF.

This clone was seen just once. The chain employs TRBV20-1 and TRBJ2-1, with 12 positions matching TRBD2. The V gene's germline CDR1 is DFQATT and CDR2 SNEGSKA (reference sequence). The CDR3 covers 17 residues. The V and J ends lost 3 bases and 4 bases, in that order; junction bases with no gene match: 10. The CDR3 protein is CSASRLAGGGFYNEQFF. The CDR3 nucleotides read TGCAGTGCTAGTCGTCTAGCGGGGGGGGGTTTTTACAATGAGCAGTTCTTC.

The chain combines TRBV7-6 with TRBJ2-2; D gene unclear. Germline assignment: CDR1 SGHVS and CDR2 FNYEAQ. The germline V and J ends were trimmed by 1 base and 1 base, with 10 bases remaining between them. The CDR3 has 16 residues. The DNA for the CDR3 is TGTGCCAGCAGCTTAGAGGGCAGGAGGAACACCGGGGAGCTGTTTTTT. Its protein is CASSLEGRRNTGELFF.

The count of this clone is one. The chain joins TRBV19 to TRBJ1-4; TRBD1 matches 7 bases. This CDR3 is 16 amino acids long. CDR1 is LNHDA and CDR2 is SQIVND in the germline V gene (reference sequence). J was trimmed by 4 bases and V by 3 bases; bases with no gene match: 8. The CDR3 DNA reads as TGTGCCAGTAGTATTTTACAGGGGAACATTAATGAAAAACTGTTTTTT. This codes for CASSILQGNINEKLFF.

The V call is TRBV29-1, the J call TRBJ1-2; D remains ambiguous. The CDR3 is made up of 13 amino acids. V lost 7 bases and J lost 7, with 19 bases in between. In germline, CDR1 is SQVTM, CDR2 ANQGSEA. The CDR3: CSETSRAKGGYTF. CDR3 sequence (DNA): TGCAGCGAAACTTCCCGGGCCAAGGGTGGCTACACCTTC. Looking up the rest from reference TRBV29-1 and TRBJ1-2 gives the full variable domain: SAVISQKPSRDICQRGTSLTIQCQVDSQVTMMFWYRQQPGQSLTLIATANQGSEATYESGFVIDKFPISRPNLTFSTLTVSNMSPEDSSIYLCSETSRAKGGYTFGSGTRLTVV.

The chain's CDR3 is CASSQDGSSGNTIYF. Here the CDR3 DNA reads TGTGCCAGCAGCCAAGATGGGAGTTCTGGAAACACCATATATTTT. The chain joins TRBV3-1 (or the pseudogene TRBV3-2) to TRBJ1-3; D gene unclear. Germline V gene sequence: CDR1 LGHDT, CDR2 YNNKEL (reference sequence). CDR3 size: 15 residues. Trimming took off 0 bases at V and 1 base at J, with 7 bases between the two ends.

The chain recombines TRBV7-9 with TRBJ2-5, with D possibly being TRBD1 (5 bases). Germline CDR1 reads SEHNR; CDR2 reads FQNEAQ (reference sequence). V lost 0 bases and J 4 bases, leaving 9 bases between the germline ends. The CDR3 runs to 14 residues. CDR3 DNA sequence: TGTGCCAGCAGCTTAGCGGGCAGGGTAGAGACCCAGTACTTC. Amino acid sequence: CASSLAGRVETQYF. Full variable domain (rest looked up from reference TRBV7-9 and TRBJ2-5): DTGVSQNPRHKITKRGQNVTFRCDPISEHNRLYWYRQTLGQGPEFLTYFQNEAQLEKSRLLSDRFSAERPKGSFSTLEIQRTEQGDSAMYLCASSLAGRVETQYFGPGTRLLVL.

The chain is built from TRBV4-3 and TRBJ2-1, with D perhaps matching TRBD2 (6 bases). The ends were cut back, 2 bases at V and 4 bases at J, with 12 bases in the middle. The germline gives CDR1 LGHNA, CDR2 YSLEER. The CDR3 is 15 amino acids. In nucleotides, the CDR3 is TGCGCCAGCAGCCAATTTTGGCGGGGATACAATGAGCAGTTCTTC. It is translated as CASSQFWRGYNEQFF.

The chain recombines TRBV13 with TRBJ1-1; tentative D call: TRBD1 (5 bases). The CDR3 sequence is 18 residues long. Germline values: CDR1 PRHDT, CDR2 FYEKMQ (reference sequence). The V gene lost 4 bases and the J gene lost 1 base, with 22 bases spanning the gap. Written as DNA, the CDR3 is TGTGCCAGCAGCTCTCAGGGCCCGGCATTTCTCAAGAACACTGAAGCTTTCTTT. Translation: CASSSQGPAFLKNTEAFF. The whole variable domain, remainder taken from reference TRBV13 and TRBJ1-1, is AAGVIQSPRHLIKEKRETATLKCYPIPRHDTVYWYQQGPGQDPQFLISFYEKMQSDKGSIPDRFSAQQFSDYHSELNMSSLELGDSALYFCASSSQGPAFLKNTEAFFGQGTRLTVV.

The CDR3 is CASSVVPSGVRDTQYF. In DNA, the CDR3 is TGTGCCAGCAGCGTAGTTCCAAGCGGGGTTAGAGATACGCAGTATTTT. The chain has TRBV11-2 and TRBJ2-3; 7 bases are a match to TRBD2. Unmatched junction bases numbered 13, after V lost 5 bases and J lost 5 bases. This CDR3 contains 16 residues. The germline V gene has CDR1 SGHAT and CDR2 FQNNGV.

This clone was picked up one time. The CDR3 is CASSKGGTSGNNEQFF. The CDR3 region has the DNA TGTGCCAGCAGCAAAGGAGGGACTAGCGGTAACAATGAGCAGTTCTTC. The chain employs TRBV21-1 and TRBJ2-1; no check of the table's D call, TRBD2, against the DNA was made. TRBV21-1 is an annotated pseudogene. CDR3 length equals 16 residues.

The chain joins TRBV30 to TRBJ1-1, with D maybe TRBD1 (5 bases). V lost 3 bases and J 1 base, leaving 12 bases between the germline ends. This CDR3 spans 14 amino acids. Germline CDR1 reads GTSNPN; CDR2 reads SVGIG (reference sequence). As DNA, the CDR3 is TGTGCCTGGAGCGGGGCCAACAGGAACACTGAAGCTTTCTTT. Its protein is CAWSGANRNTEAFF.

This chain joins TRBV12-3 or TRBV12-4 and TRBJ2-7, with 8 bases that match TRBD1. Losses at the gene ends were 3 bases for V and 7 bases for J; bases not matched to a gene: 5. This CDR3 has 13 amino acids. CDR3 coding DNA: TGTGCCAGCAGTTTTCAGGGGGCGAGGGAGCAGTACTTC. The encoded protein is CASSFQGAREQYF.

This sequence joins TRBV4-1 and TRBJ2-7; tentatively, D is TRBD1 (6 bases). The length of the CDR3 is 14 residues. Trimming removed 3 bases at V and 2 bases at J, with 11 bases between. Germline loops: CDR1 MGHRA, CDR2 YSYEKL. DNA of the CDR3: TGCGCCAGCAGCCAGGCGGACAGTCCCTACGAGCAGTACTTC. The encoded protein is CASSQADSPYEQYF.

The genes are TRBV4-3 and TRBJ2-3; D might be TRBD1 (5 bases). The CDR3 consists of 15 residues. V shed 6 bases and J shed 2 bases, with 15 bases lying between them. Germline V gene sequence: CDR1 LGHNA, CDR2 YSLEER. Here the CDR3 DNA reads TGCGCCAGCAGAGATAAGGGGCTCTTCACAGATACGCAGTATTTT. As protein: CASRDKGLFTDTQYF.

With regard to this clone: This specimen includes other DNA sequences encoding the same CDR3. The V gene is TRBV11-2, the J gene TRBJ1-2; D remains ambiguous. Germline loops: CDR1 SGHAT, CDR2 FQNNGV. The CDR3 sequence is 11 residues long. V was trimmed by 0 bases and J by 5 bases, leaving 1 base between them. DNA of the CDR3: TGTGCCAGCAGCTTAGATTATGGCTACACCTTC. This gives the protein CASSLDYGYTF.

This chain connects TRBV15 to TRBJ2-7; 15 positions match TRBD2. The CDR3 sequence is 18 residues long. V dropped 1 base and J dropped 4; count of bases not matched to a gene: 8. The germline V gene encodes CDR1 LNHNV and CDR2 YYDKDF (reference sequence). CDR3 amino acids: CATSRGLTGLAGGYEQYF. The CDR3 nucleotides read TGTGCCACCAGCAGAGGGCTGACGGGACTAGCGGGGGGATACGAGCAGTACTTC.

The chain recombines TRBV25-1 with TRBJ1-3; D call uncertain. V gave up 4 bases and J gave up 1 base, with 11 bases separating them. The CDR3 length is 15 residues. Germline lookup yields CDR1 MGHDK and CDR2 SYGVNS. The CDR3 protein is CASSVSGLSGNTIYF. In nucleotides, the CDR3 is TGTGCCAGCAGTGTCAGTGGCCTTTCTGGAAACACCATATATTTT.

V gene TRBV9 combines with J gene TRBJ2-1; 7 bases agree with TRBD2. Losses at the gene ends were 0 bases for V and 9 bases for J; bases not matched to a gene: 9. The germline gives CDR1 SGDLS, CDR2 YYNGEE. There are 15 residues in the CDR3. This CDR3 is CASSVGPSAGIEQFF. In nucleotides, the CDR3 is TGTGCCAGCAGCGTAGGCCCCTCAGCGGGGATTGAGCAGTTCTTC.

The V gene is TRBV4-2, the J gene TRBJ2-1; 8 nucleotides align to TRBD2. Germline V gene lookup returns CDR1 LGHNA and CDR2 YNFKEQ. The V gene end was trimmed by 3 bases and the J gene end by 0 bases; junction bases not matched to a gene: 4. This CDR3 region has 16 residues. The CDR3 reads CASSQERGISYNEQFF. The CDR3 DNA is TGTGCCAGCAGCCAGGAGCGGGGGATCTCCTACAATGAGCAGTTCTTC.

This chain joins TRBV3-1 (or the pseudogene TRBV3-2) and TRBJ2-4, with TRBD2 identical over 7 bases. J was trimmed by 3 bases and V by 5 bases; bases with no gene match: 13. Germline CDR1 is LGHDT and CDR2 is YNNKEL (reference sequence). The CDR3 covers 17 residues. Written as DNA, the CDR3 is TGTGCCAGCAGCGCCCGGATGACCGCGGGGGACAAAAACATTCAGTACTTC. The encoded protein is CASSARMTAGDKNIQYF.

The chain carries TRBV2 and TRBJ1-5, with TRBD1 matching over 7 bases. The CDR3 sequence is 11 residues long. In germline, CDR1 is SNHLY, CDR2 FYNNEI. V lost 8 bases, J lost 11 bases, and 6 bases stayed unmatched. The CDR3: CASGQAPTQHF. CDR3 DNA: TGTGCCAGCGGACAGGCTCCGACCCAGCATTTT.

The rearrangement joins TRBV19 to TRBJ1-5, with TRBD1 identical over 8 bases. The CDR3 extends over 16 amino acids. Germline V gene lookup returns CDR1 LNHDA and CDR2 SQIVND (reference sequence). Trimming at V came to 6 bases and at J to 0 bases, leaving 7 bases not matched to a gene. The CDR3 bases are TGTGCCAGTAGGGACAGGGCGGTTCGTAGCAATCAGCCCCAGCATTTT. Translating it yields CASRDRAVRSNQPQHF.

The chain is built from TRBV20-1 and TRBJ2-3; D uncertain. This CDR3 comprises 14 residues. Germline V CDR1 and CDR2: DFQATT, SNEGSKA (reference sequence). V was shortened by 3 bases and J by 4 bases, with 14 bases between the two germline ends. CDR3 region: CSASVDGGADTQYF. The CDR3, as DNA: TGCAGTGCTAGTGTAGACGGTGGAGCAGATACGCAGTATTTT.